A selection of T cell receptor beta chains follows, all from one sample in a study of patients and donors after allogeneic stem cell transplantation. In TCRdb, the RT-PCR reads were re-called with MiXCR into one record per CDR3 protein. The sample contains 150,000 to 200,000 distinct CDR3 sequences, 30% of which appear only once. Sample: blood, either unsorted or a sorted T cell fraction (not recorded which). The receptors were gathered from a human donor who was either an allogeneic HSCT recipient or a stem cell or donor lymphocyte infusion donor (not recorded which). It is not recorded whose cells these are; they may come from a transplant donor. Both conserved end residues are part of each CDR3. A D gene is named only where the DNA matches it firmly. Clone size is stated in some rows and not others, as once, few, many or a class when expanded.

D,size,J,V,CDR3,DNA
TRBD2,few,TRBJ2-1,TRBV5-1,CASSRTSGSDEQFF,TGCGCCAGCAGCCGGACTAGCGGGAGCGATGAGCAGTTCTTC
-,few,TRBJ2-1,TRBV10-3,CAIRLSGHNEQFF,TGTGCCATCAGATTAAGCGGGCACAATGAGCAGTTCTTC
-,-,TRBJ2-1,TRBV7-9,CASSPTSPQFF,TGTGCCAGCAGCCCAACTAGCCCGCAGTTCTTC
-,-,TRBJ2-7,TRBV27,CASSLSVTAIYSYEQYF,TGTGCCAGCAGTTTATCCGTGACGGCTATTTACTCCTACGAGCAGTACTTC
TRBD2,-,TRBJ2-1,TRBV6-2/TRBV6-3,CASSSPGLANEQFF,TGTGCCAGCAGTTCCCCGGGACTAGCCAATGAGCAGTTCTTC
-,-,TRBJ2-2,TRBV20-1,CSATGITSNTGELFF,TGCAGTGCTACAGGGATTACCTCGAACACCGGGGAGCTGTTTTTT
TRBD2,-,TRBJ2-1,TRBV9,CASSVFWTSGINEQFF,TGTGCCAGCAGCGTTTTCTGGACTAGCGGGATTAATGAGCAGTTCTTC
TRBD1,few,TRBJ2-7,TRBV27,CASGQGASYEQYF,TGTGCCAGCGGACAGGGGGCCTCCTACGAGCAGTACTTC
TRBD2,-,TRBJ2-1,TRBV12-3/TRBV12-4,CASSLRTSGREVYEQFF,TGTGCCAGCAGTTTAAGAACTAGCGGGAGGGAGGTGTATGAGCAGTTCTTC
-,once,TRBJ2-3,TRBV9,CASSVAGGSTDTQYF,TGTGCCAGCAGCGTAGCGGGCGGTAGCACAGATACGCAGTATTTT
TRBD2,-,TRBJ2-7,TRBV25-1,CASRGTSWNF,TGTGCCAGCAGGGGGACTAGTTGGAACTTC
-,once,TRBJ2-5,TRBV18,CASSPSIGQETQYF,TGTGCCAGCTCACCATCTATCGGACAAGAGACCCAGTACTTC
-,-,TRBJ2-2,TRBV6-2/TRBV6-3,CASTAPRGTGELFF,TGTGCCAGCACCGCTCCCAGGGGCACCGGGGAGCTGTTTTTT
-,-,TRBJ2-1,TRBV20-1,CSARESSYNEQFF,TGCAGTGCTAGAGAGAGCTCCTACAATGAGCAGTTCTTC
-,few,TRBJ2-4,TRBV12-3/TRBV12-4,CASSANRGTKNIQYF,TGTGCCAGCAGTGCCAACCGGGGGACCAAAAACATTCAGTACTTC
TRBD2,-,TRBJ2-5,TRBV12-3/TRBV12-4,CASSLGVWGGFYF,TGTGCCAGCAGTTTAGGTGTATGGGGGGGATTTTACTTC
TRBD1,-,TRBJ2-3,TRBV12-3/TRBV12-4,CASSSPGQKWLDTQYF,TGTGCCAGCAGTTCGCCGGGACAGAAGTGGTTGGATACGCAGTATTTT
-,-,TRBJ2-1,TRBV5-1,CASSFVNEQFF,TGCGCCAGCAGCTTCGTTAATGAGCAGTTCTTC
-,-,TRBJ1-5,TRBV20-1,CSARRGGNQPQHF,TGCAGTGCCCGTAGGGGCGGCAATCAGCCCCAGCATTTT
-,-,TRBJ2-1,TRBV6-5,CASSYSHPGPGRNEQFF,TGTGCCAGCAGTTACTCGCATCCGGGCCCCGGTAGGAATGAGCAGTTCTTC
-,many,TRBJ1-6,TRBV11-3,CASSQGPDSPLHF,TGTGCCAGCAGCCAGGGGCCGGATTCACCCCTCCACTTT
TRBD2,-,TRBJ2-1,TRBV6-5,CASRRGAGANNEQFF,TGTGCCAGCCGCCGGGGAGCGGGAGCCAACAATGAGCAGTTCTTC
-,-,TRBJ1-2,TRBV19,CASSADSLRGGYTF,TGTGCCAGTAGCGCGGACAGTTTAAGGGGTGGCTACACCTTC
-,few,TRBJ2-5,TRBV7-7,CASSLGYRQETQYF,TGTGCTAGCAGCTTAGGATACAGGCAAGAGACCCAGTACTTC
TRBD2,-,TRBJ2-3,TRBV4-3,CASSQEELAGTDTQYF,TGCGCCAGCAGCCAAGAGGAACTAGCGGGCACAGATACGCAGTATTTT
-,-,TRBJ1-5,TRBV6-2/TRBV6-3,CASSYSIRDTMNSNQPQHF,TGTGCCAGCAGTTACTCGATTCGGGACACAATGAATAGCAATCAGCCCCAGCATTTT
-,-,TRBJ1-4,TRBV12-3/TRBV12-4,CASSPEADEKLFF,TGTGCCAGCAGTCCCGAGGCGGATGAAAAACTGTTTTTT
-,few,TRBJ1-2,TRBV29-1,CSVEDRETIYGYTF,TGCAGCGTTGAAGATCGTGAGACTATCTATGGCTACACCTTC
-,few,TRBJ1-5,TRBV2,CASSEPRAANQPQHF,TGTGCCAGCAGTGAGCCTCGGGCCGCTAATCAGCCCCAGCATTTT
TRBD1,-,TRBJ2-3,TRBV29-1,CSVSDRASTDTQYF,TGCAGCGTTTCTGACAGGGCTAGCACAGATACGCAGTATTTT
TRBD1,few,TRBJ2-1,TRBV5-1,CASSLDRGDNEQFF,TGCGCCAGCAGCCTGGACAGGGGGGACAATGAGCAGTTCTTC
-,few,TRBJ2-7,TRBV6-5,CASSYQPGSYEQYF,TGTGCCAGCAGTTACCAACCAGGGTCCTACGAGCAGTACTTC
-,-,TRBJ2-7,TRBV6-2/TRBV6-3,CASELGDEQYF,TGTGCCAGCGAGTTGGGTGACGAGCAGTACTTC
-,-,TRBJ1-5,TRBV3-1,CASSRGNQPQHF,TGTGCCAGCAGCCGGGGAAATCAGCCCCAGCATTTT
-,-,TRBJ2-2,TRBV6-5,CASSYSVNRDSGELFF,TGTGCCAGCAGTTACTCTGTTAACCGGGACTCCGGGGAGCTGTTTTTT
-,few,TRBJ2-7,TRBV27,CASAMTETYEQYF,TGTGCCAGCGCAATGACGGAGACCTACGAGCAGTACTTC
-,-,TRBJ2-1,TRBV7-2,CASSFSNEQFF,TGTGCCAGCAGCTTTAGCAATGAGCAGTTCTTC
-,-,TRBJ2-1,TRBV20-1,CSARFTSSYNEQFF,TGCAGTGCTAGGTTCACCAGCTCCTACAATGAGCAGTTCTTC
-,few,TRBJ2-4,TRBV19,CASSAYKFQYF,TGTGCCAGTAGTGCATACAAGTTTCAGTACTTC
-,few,TRBJ2-2,TRBV12-3/TRBV12-4,CASSLATGSELFF,TGTGCCAGCAGTTTGGCCACAGGTTCGGAGCTGTTTTTT
TRBD2,once,TRBJ2-1,TRBV20-1,CSARGETSGRGNEQFF,TGCAGTGCTAGAGGCGAGACTAGCGGGAGGGGCAATGAGCAGTTCTTC
-,many,TRBJ1-2,TRBV29-1,CSVDNMAGYTF,TGCAGCGTTGATAACATGGCTGGCTACACCTTC
-,few,TRBJ2-7,TRBV6-5,CASSYIGGSSYEQYF,TGTGCCAGCAGTTATATAGGTGGGAGCTCCTACGAGCAGTACTTC
TRBD1,few,TRBJ1-4,TRBV6-2/TRBV6-3,CASKGTGGPKGKLFF,TGTGCCAGCAAAGGAACAGGGGGCCCGAAGGGGAAACTGTTTTTT
TRBD1,few,TRBJ2-7,TRBV5-1,CASSFGQGPYEQYF,TGCGCCAGCAGCTTCGGACAGGGTCCCTACGAGCAGTACTTC
TRBD1,-,TRBJ2-2,TRBV5-4,CASSRDSMNTGELFF,TGTGCCAGCAGTCGGGACAGTATGAACACCGGGGAGCTGTTTTTT
TRBD2,-,TRBJ2-3,TRBV20-1,CSARDAGTSGDTQYF,TGCAGTGCTAGAGACGCCGGGACTAGCGGGGATACGCAGTATTTT
-,few,TRBJ1-5,TRBV2,CASSRIPNQPQHF,TGTGCCAGCAGTCGCATCCCGAATCAGCCCCAGCATTTT
-,few,TRBJ1-1,TRBV12-3/TRBV12-4,CASRRGGPEAFF,TGTGCCAGCAGAAGGGGGGGACCTGAAGCTTTCTTT
-,-,TRBJ1-2,TRBV25-1,CASSENTQPYYGYTF,TGTGCCAGCAGTGAGAACACACAGCCTTACTATGGCTACACCTTC
TRBD2,-,TRBJ2-1,TRBV24-1,CATSEPSGNQFF,TGTGCCACCAGTGAGCCTAGCGGGAACCAGTTCTTC